In its sample, the clone carrying this T cell receptor beta chain was seen a few times. Time point denoted: newly diagnosed GD, antithyroid drugs for less than 3 months. Generation of the TCR library employed RNA extracted from PBMCs. This entry is derived from a study of regulatory T cells in long-lasting Graves disease. HTBI primers from iRepertoire and Arm-PCR of CDR3 regions yielded the TCR beta libraries. TCRdb re-analysed the multiplex PCR reads in MiXCR, keeping a single row per CDR3 protein. The sample contains a few hundred thousand distinct CDR3 sequences, over 14% of which appear only once. The CDR3 covers 15 residues. V dropped 5 bases and J dropped 9; count of bases not matched to a gene: 7. In germline, CDR1 is SGHAT, CDR2 FQNNGV. The sample was also linked to a second study, of T cells in Graves' hyperthyroidism and ophthalmopathy.

This material consisted of peripheral blood mononuclear cells (PBMCs), taken at new diagnosis, from a patient treated with antithyroid drugs. The TCR originated in a woman aged 35 to 49 with Graves disease. The V gene is TRBV11-2, the J gene TRBJ2-1; 13 bases agree with TRBD2. CDR3 region: CASSTRTSGGSEQFF. The CDR3, as DNA: TGTGCCAGCAGCACTCGGACTAGCGGGGGCAGTGAGCAGTTCTTC.